This T cell receptor (beta chain) came from a study of cytomegalovirus exposure and HLA in healthy donors (dated by TCRdb to 2017 to 2019). In terms of the full investigation: According to an earlier analysis of 587 of the donors, roughly 180 million T cells yielded 90 million to 140 million unique TCR beta sequences and approximately 280 Gb of sequence data. A later analysis re-analyzed previously published TCR beta repertoires from 550 to 700 donors and added high-resolution HLA genotyping to study TCR occurrence patterns. Besides the first cohort of roughly 660 subjects, a separate validation cohort made up of 95 to 150 different subjects was used. Rather than using new phenotypic data, the later analysis identified candidate immune exposures from TCR beta sequences and from how often those sequences occurred across donors. Because of strong linkage in the cohort, roughly five DR-DQ haplotypes were treated as single units for association and clustering. About 280 gigabases of sequencing data and 70 million to 100 million unique TCR sequences made up an early release that covered 500 to 650 HLA-typed donors. A later genetic analysis used genome-wide SNP genotypes for about three fifths of the 666 donors, treating that subset as a discovery cohort. Donor age, sex, ethnicity and CMV serostatus were collected together with the repertoire data. Using immunosequencing, the study profiled T cell repertoires from about 620 subjects and related those repertoires to cytomegalovirus serostatus. Typing coverage varied by locus: roughly 629-630 donors for A, B, C, DRB1 and DQB1; approximately 560 for DQA1; about 600 for DPA1; around 450 for DPB1. An earlier analysis of approximately 500 of the donors applied high-throughput TCR beta sequencing to assess whether each TCR beta V gene segment acted as functional or pseudogenic. Among approximately 370 genotyped donors of the cohort, an average of approximately 200,000 unique TCR beta nucleotide sequences was sequenced per donor, of which roughly 18% were non-productive. Every repertoire in the discovery cohort had been generated on one and the same sequencing platform. High-throughput TCR immunosequencing, statistical association of individual TCRs with disease status, and machine learning were combined to predict cytomegalovirus infection status. Both class I and class II loci were covered by HLA typing, at four-digit resolution. Of the approximately 400 genotyped donors, around 81% fell in the genetic ancestry cluster associated with self-reported Caucasian donors. The aim of the study was to test whether cataloging public T cell receptors could identify signatures of past pathogen exposure.

Sequences LGHNA (CDR1) and YNFKEQ (CDR2) are obtained from the germline V gene. The V end loses 8 bases and the J end loses 2 bases, and a stretch of 18 bases separates them. The CDR3 covers 16 residues, taking in both the cysteine and the phenylalanine. Solely the CDR3 DNA is kept, with 48 bases framed from the first base. The library was made by the immunoSEQ multiplex PCR assay. The multiplex PCR relied on a mix of 60 forward primers for TCR Vbeta segments and 13 reverse primers for TCR Jbeta segments. The CDR3 region of rearranged TCR beta genes was amplified from genomic DNA with a multiplex PCR assay. On the Illumina HiSeq System, the amplified TCR beta libraries were sequenced as 87-base-pair reads. On the authors' methods: Across the 500 to 750 repertoires, a later analysis counted 80 million or so unique TCR beta chains, around 11 million of which were shared by at least two donors. To remove PCR and sequencing errors, raw reads were error-corrected and collapsed into unique sequences using a nearest-neighbor algorithm that merged closely related sequences. V, D and J gene segments were assigned by aligning CDR3 sequences to IMGT reference sequences. For a sequence to be retained, a match of at least six nucleotides was required to both a V gene segment and a J gene segment. A rearrangement was called productive if the CDR3 had no stop codons and remained in frame with V and J, and every other rearrangement was called non-productive. Following IMGT convention, CDR3 was defined as the stretch from the second conserved V-encoded cysteine to the conserved J-encoded phenylalanine. The earlier analysis of fewer than 750 of the donors excluded sequences that lacked an unambiguous match to a single V gene segment. An earlier analysis of 587 of the donors classified V segments as functional when productive rearrangements were above 56.7% and as segregating when the standard deviation between donors was above 5%. A statistical classification framework was built to diagnose cytomegalovirus status from the catalog of TCR beta chain sequences. V and J gene assignment, in a later analysis, came from comparing TCR nucleotide sequences with IMGT/GENE-DB human TR gene sequences. A later analysis assigned CDR3 sequences and most-parsimonious VDJ recombination scenarios with the TCRdist pipeline. In a later analysis, every TCR beta chain was defined by the combination of its CDR3 amino acid sequence and its V-gene family, and reads without a unique V-gene family were dropped. As a way to deal with suspected cross-contamination and a sequencing artifact, a later analysis dropped 592 nucleotide sequences that were highly shared and had low generation probability. For each public chain, a later analysis derived a clonal expansion index from normalized ranks of inferred template counts within each repertoire. A later analysis computed generation probabilities with a VDJ recombination model fitted to out-of-frame rearrangements, and checked the results against IGoR. In a later analysis, TCR-TCR, TCR-HLA and TCR-CMV co-occurrence was scored with hypergeometric tests, and a repertoire-size bias correction was applied to TCR pairs. To estimate false discovery rates, a later analysis permuted the HLA or CMV assignments 20 times. In a later analysis, co-occurring TCRs were grouped using DBSCAN, with TCRdist sequence similarity added in when clustering inside HLA-allele-positive subsets. Repertoires with fewer than 30,000 or more than 120,000 public chains, plus five repertoires with anomalous nucleotide sharing, were excluded from co-occurrence clustering. What TCRdb holds here is the immuneACCESS table cut down to in-frame rearrangements. Part of the clones is not present; checked against another copy, under half of the missing clones reflect an unresolved V gene, and the others are unexplained. V, J and clone size reflect that table, while D and trimming were determined from the DNA. The sample table lists more than 150,000 clones, about three quarters of them with a count of one. Clones ranked in the top ten supply approximately 7% of the sample.

General study outcomes and caveats: Because the 87-base-pair reads could not distinguish some IMGT-functional V segments, including TRBV6-2 and TRBV6-3, those segments were excluded. Most TCR sequences were observed very rarely across donors, whereas some public TCRs were present in many individuals. At a false discovery rate of 0.05, a later analysis linked 16,951 TCR beta sequences to specific HLA alleles. A later analysis found that most CMV-associated TCR beta chains appeared HLA-restricted, with HLA associations seemingly driven largely by CMV exposure. A later genetic analysis reported fewer N-insertions in productive TCRs among donors in an Asian-associated ancestry cluster than the roughly 720-donor mean. Compared with equally common non-associated chains, HLA-associated TCR beta chains in a later analysis were more clonally expanded and had lower generation probabilities. A group of highly shared sequence variants was considered likely to be a technical artifact of the sequencing pipeline. Roughly uniform sequencing depth across donors was assumed in presence/absence analyses, although this assumption may not hold. The authors suggested that the approach could potentially be generalized to other disease states and immunological phenotypes. A few of the identified cytomegalovirus-associated TCR beta chains were confirmed in vitro to be specific for cytomegalovirus antigens. Correlated functional status among segregating V segments might be attributable to linkage disequilibrium, but an unknown experimental factor could not be ruled out. In an earlier analysis of about 550 of the donors, most TCR beta V segments were observed in productive rearrangements about 87% or about 30% of the time, broadly matching IMGT annotations. Immune exposure information for the cohort was limited to CMV serostatus. According to a later analysis, TCR association rates differed among HLA loci, with DRB1 alleles showing the most associated TCRs and HLA-C alleles showing the fewest. Because counts were too low, seventeen rarely observed V segments, including chromosome 9 orphons, were excluded from the earlier analysis of roughly 580 of the donors. A further reported finding was that TCR beta sequences accurately predicted the HLA-A and HLA-B alleles for most subjects in the first cohort. In a later analysis, several top co-occurrence clusters were reported to appear linked to parvovirus B19, influenza, CMV and Epstein-Barr virus. Cytomegalovirus status was reported to be diagnosed by the classifier with high specificity and sensitivity in both the original and validation cohorts. Only TCR beta chains were sequenced in this cohort, and the absence of alpha or paired-chain data limited detectable features. The study gave a list of about 170 TCR beta chains associated with cytomegalovirus. In a later genetic analysis, a missense DCLRE1C variant was associated with V-gene and J-gene trimming of TCR beta chains, and the association was replicated in an independent cohort. HLA typing was unavailable for some donors at each locus, so association tests used only the typed subset. Strong co-occurrence of HLA alleles, especially DR and DQ, made assigning TCR associations to individual alleles difficult.

The cohort was made up of 500 to 800 healthy bone marrow donors. All cohort members were sampled while nominally healthy, although unrecorded immune exposures were likely present. The donor tested CMV seropositive and was one of the 289 seropositive cohort members. Every donor gave a peripheral blood sample, and the peripheral blood mononuclear cells from that sample were used for TCR beta sequencing. Genomic DNA extraction from the blood cell samples was performed with the Qiagen DNeasy Blood Extraction Kit. This clone was detected only a few times. Its antigen is not yet known. Base qualities are missing; no much larger clone stands one base away.

This sequence uses TRBV4-2 and TRBJ2-2, with TRBD2 tentatively as D gene (6 bases match). The sequencing input was PBMCs. This TCR was recovered from a woman between 40 and 55 years old in good health and CMV-seropositive. CDR3 sequence: CASSGDSPHNTGELFF. The bases are TGTGCCAGCTCCGGGGACTCTCCCCACAACACCGGGGAGCTGTTTTTT.